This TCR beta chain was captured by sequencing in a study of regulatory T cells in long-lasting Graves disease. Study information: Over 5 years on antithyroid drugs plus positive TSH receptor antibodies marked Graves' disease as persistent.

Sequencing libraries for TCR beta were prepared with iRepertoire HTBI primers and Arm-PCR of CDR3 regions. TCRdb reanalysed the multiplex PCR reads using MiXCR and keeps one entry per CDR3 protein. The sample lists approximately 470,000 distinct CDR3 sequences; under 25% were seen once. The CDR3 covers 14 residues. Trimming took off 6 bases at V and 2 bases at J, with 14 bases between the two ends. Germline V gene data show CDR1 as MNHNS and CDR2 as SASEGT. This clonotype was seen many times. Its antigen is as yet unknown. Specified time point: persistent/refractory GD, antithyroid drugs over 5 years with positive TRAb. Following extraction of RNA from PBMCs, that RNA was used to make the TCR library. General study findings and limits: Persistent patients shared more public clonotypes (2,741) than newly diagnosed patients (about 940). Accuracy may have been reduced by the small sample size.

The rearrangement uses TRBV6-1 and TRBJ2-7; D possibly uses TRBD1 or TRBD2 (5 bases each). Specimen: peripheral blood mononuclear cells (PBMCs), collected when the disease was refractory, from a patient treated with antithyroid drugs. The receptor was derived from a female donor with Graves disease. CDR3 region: CASSLQRTPYEQYF. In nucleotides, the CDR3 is TGTGCCAGCAGCTTACAGCGGACACCCTACGAGCAGTACTTC.